A selection of T cell receptor beta chains follows, all from one sample in a study of early T cells in non-severe SARS-CoV-2 infection. TCRdb fed the 5' RACE reads into MiXCR, producing one record per CDR3 protein. The sample contains approximately 88,000 distinct CDR3 sequences, approximately 15% of which appear only once. The specimen was whole blood. The receptors were sampled from an adult who was a healthcare worker with PCR-confirmed SARS-CoV-2 infection or an uninfected control (not recorded which). Both conserved end residues are part of each CDR3. Fields, in order: J gene, V gene, clone size, D gene, CDR3 length, CDR3 DNA, CDR3 protein. The D gene is left open where the match is weak. Expanded clones get a size class; other rows say once, few or many, or leave the size out.

TRBJ1-1 | TRBV10-3 | few | TRBD1 | 14 | TGTGCCATCGGAGGCGACAGGGGGCCAACTGAAGCTTTCTTT | CAIGGDRGPTEAFF
TRBJ2-7 | TRBV20-1 | many | - | 12 | TGCAGTGCAACCGACAGAGCCTACGAGCAGTACTTC | CSATDRAYEQYF
TRBJ1-1 | TRBV7-3 | few | - | 15 | TGTGCCAGCAGCTACGGCGGGGGGAGAGACACTGAAGCTTTCTTT | CASSYGGGRDTEAFF
TRBJ2-5 | TRBV5-1 | many | TRBD2 | 17 | TGCGCCAGCGGGACTACGAGAGGGAAAAAGGTCCAAGAGACCCAGTACTTC | CASGTTRGKKVQETQYF
TRBJ2-1 | TRBV18 | - | - | 17 | TGTGCCAGCTCACCACGGGGGGCCGGGACACTGTACAATGAGCAGTTCTTC | CASSPRGAGTLYNEQFF
TRBJ2-6 | TRBV9 | many | - | 16 | TGTGCCAGCGGGATAGGACACCCCTCTGGGGCCAACGTCCTGACTTTC | CASGIGHPSGANVLTF
TRBJ2-7 | TRBV6-2/TRBV6-3 | few | TRBD2 | 15 | TGTGCCAGCAGCCCGCCGGGACTAGGGGGCTACGAGCAGTACTTC | CASSPPGLGGYEQYF
TRBJ1-5 | TRBV10-3 | few | TRBD1 | 15 | TGTGCCATCAGTGAGTCCGACAGGGTGGGAGAGCCCCAGCATTTT | CAISESDRVGEPQHF
TRBJ1-2 | TRBV7-8 | many | - | 14 | TGTGCCAGCAGCCGAATACAGATTAACTATGGCTACACCTTC | CASSRIQINYGYTF
TRBJ1-2 | TRBV3-1 | few | - | 13 | TGTGCCAGCAGCCAAGTTTTGCCCTATGGCTACACCTTC | CASSQVLPYGYTF
TRBJ1-2 | TRBV6-5 | many | - | 13 | TGTGCCAGCAGTTACTCGGACCGATCTGGCTACACCTTC | CASSYSDRSGYTF
TRBJ2-7 | TRBV27 | few | - | 13 | TGTGCCAGCAGTTTGGTCCAAGGCTACGAGCAGTACTTC | CASSLVQGYEQYF
TRBJ1-2 | TRBV29-1 | - | - | 13 | TGCAGCGGGCTGACGGGCTCTGGCTATGGCTACACCTTC | CSGLTGSGYGYTF
TRBJ2-5 | TRBV7-2 | - | TRBD2 | 16 | TGTGCCAGCAGCTTACGGAGCGGGACGAAACAAGAGACCCAGTACTTC | CASSLRSGTKQETQYF
TRBJ1-3 | TRBV12-3/TRBV12-4 | once | - | 15 | TGTGCCAGCAGTTCAGAAGGCGTCTCTGAAAACACCATATATTTT | CASSSEGVSENTIYF
TRBJ2-2 | TRBV19 | - | - | 15 | TGTGCCAGTAGGGGGGGACAGTTGAACACCGGGGAGCTGTTTTTT | CASRGGQLNTGELFF
TRBJ1-2 | TRBV21-1 | - | - | 18 | TGTGCCAGCAGCAATCGGGAGGACAACGAGCAAGCTAACTTTGGCTACACCTTC | CASSNREDNEQANFGYTF
TRBJ2-1 | TRBV10-2 | once | - | 11 | TGCGCCAGCAGTGTTTTTAAGTATCAGTTCTTC | CASSVFKYQFF
TRBJ2-5 | TRBV9 | - | - | 16 | TGTGCCAGCAGCTCACGCTACGGGGAGAACCAAGAGACCCAGTACTTC | CASSSRYGENQETQYF
TRBJ2-7 | TRBV29-1 | - | - | 11 | TGCAGCGTTGAGCAGAGCTACGAGCAGTACTTC | CSVEQSYEQYF
TRBJ2-5 | TRBV10-2 | many | - | 14 | TGCGCCAGCAGTGCCCACCTTAGTATAGAGACCCAGTACTTC | CASSAHLSIETQYF
TRBJ2-3 | TRBV11-2 | many | - | 16 | TGTGCCAGCAGCTTAGATCGCGGCAGGGGTGCAGATACGCAGTATTTT | CASSLDRGRGADTQYF
TRBJ2-2 | TRBV6-8 | many | - | 14 | TGTGCCAGCCCTGACCAGACGAACACCGGGGAGCTGTTTTTT | CASPDQTNTGELFF
TRBJ2-7 | TRBV7-9 | few | TRBD1 | 12 | TGTGCCAGCAGTACAGGGGCCTACGAGCAGTACTTC | CASSTGAYEQYF
TRBJ2-3 | TRBV10-2 | - | - | 16 | TGCGCCAGCAGTGAGAGGCAGGTTGGAAGTGCAGATACGCAGTATTTT | CASSERQVGSADTQYF
TRBJ1-2 | TRBV6-1 | many | - | 14 | TGTGCCAGCAGGTCTGCAGCAACCCTCTATGGCTACACCTTC | CASRSAATLYGYTF
TRBJ1-3 | TRBV5-4 | - | - | 15 | TGTGCCAGCAGCCCTGGCGGTTCTTCTGGAAACACCATATATTTT | CASSPGGSSGNTIYF
TRBJ2-3 | TRBV12-3/TRBV12-4 | - | - | 13 | TGTGCCAGCAGTTTTCCGGGCCGAGATACGCAGTATTTT | CASSFPGRDTQYF
TRBJ1-4 | TRBV7-9 | - | - | 14 | TGTGCCAGCACCACTACAGGGTTTAATGAAAAACTGTTTTTT | CASTTTGFNEKLFF
TRBJ1-2 | TRBV10-3 | many | - | 12 | TGTGCCATCAGTGAAGAGAACTATGGCTACACCTTC | CAISEENYGYTF
TRBJ2-7 | TRBV11-1 | many | - | 11 | TGTGCCAGCAAACTGGGGGGACAGCAGTACTTC | CASKLGGQQYF
TRBJ1-2 | TRBV28 | many | TRBD1 | 14 | TGTGCCAGCAGTTTGGGGGACAGGAACTATGGCTACACCTTC | CASSLGDRNYGYTF
TRBJ1-5 | TRBV12-3/TRBV12-4 | - | - | 16 | TGTGCCAGCAGTTTAGGTAGGAGTTTCGCCCATCAGCCCCAGCATTTT | CASSLGRSFAHQPQHF
TRBJ2-5 | TRBV9 | many | - | 14 | TGTGCCAGCAGCCTCCAACAGGGACGGGAGACCCAGTACTTC | CASSLQQGRETQYF
TRBJ1-5 | TRBV20-1 | many | - | 13 | TGCAGTGCTAGATCCTATAGCAATCAGCCCCAGCATTTT | CSARSYSNQPQHF
TRBJ2-5 | TRBV7-3 | few | - | 13 | TGTGCCAGCAGCTTAACAGGGCTGGAGACCCAGTACTTC | CASSLTGLETQYF